Below, 3 T cell receptor beta chains from the same sample are listed, as sequenced in a study of shared clonotypes between healthy human individuals. The table came from immunoSEQ multiplex PCR; TCRdb's copy has only in-frame clones and leaves some out. The table has roughly 1,100,000 clones, roughly 70% seen once. The sequenced material came from memory CD4+ T cells sorted from blood. Subset noted: CD45RA-negative fraction. The receptor source for this set is a man aged 18 to 30 in good health.

The sample holds a few counts of this clone. This same CDR3 is encoded by further DNA sequences in the sample. The chain is built from TRBV9 and TRBJ1-1, with unresolved D. Germline V gene data show CDR1 as SGDLS and CDR2 as YYNGEE. Trimming cost V 0 bases and J 5 bases, with 8 bases left between them. This CDR3 has 13 residues. In nucleotides, the CDR3 is TGTGCCAGCAGCGTAGGCCCGGAAACTGAAGCTTTCTTT. Protein sequence: CASSVGPETEAFF.

The chain is built from TRBV15 and TRBJ2-4; 13 bases are shared with TRBD2. The J segment lost 7 bases and the V segment lost 0 bases, leaving 9 bases of the junction unmatched. The CDR3 is 18 residues long. The germline V gene has CDR1 LNHNV and CDR2 YYDKDF (reference sequence). The chain's CDR3 is CATSRDRTSGRSRNIQYF. The CDR3 DNA sequence: TGTGCCACCAGCAGAGATAGGACTAGCGGGAGATCGAGGAACATTCAGTACTTC.

The chain employs TRBV4-3 and TRBJ1-4; no clear D gene. V was clipped by 0 bases and J by 7 bases, with 12 bases between them. The CDR3 consists of 15 residues. Germline CDR1 LGHNA, CDR2 YSLEER. CDR3 residues: CASSQDLGESEKLFF. CDR3 nucleotides: TGCGCCAGCAGCCAAGATTTGGGTGAGAGTGAAAAACTGTTTTTT.